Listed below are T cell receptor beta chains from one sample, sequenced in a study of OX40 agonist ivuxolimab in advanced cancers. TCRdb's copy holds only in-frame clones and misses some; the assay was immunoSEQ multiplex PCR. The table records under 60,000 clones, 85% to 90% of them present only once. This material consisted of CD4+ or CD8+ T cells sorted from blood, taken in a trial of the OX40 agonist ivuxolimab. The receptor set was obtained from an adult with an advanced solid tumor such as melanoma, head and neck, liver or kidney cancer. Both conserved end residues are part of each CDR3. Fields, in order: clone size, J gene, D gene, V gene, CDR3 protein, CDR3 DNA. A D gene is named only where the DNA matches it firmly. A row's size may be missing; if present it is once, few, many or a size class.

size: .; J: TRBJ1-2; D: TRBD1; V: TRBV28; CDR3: CASSLAGGANYGYTF; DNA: TGTGCCAGCAGTTTGGCAGGGGGCGCTAACTATGGCTACACCTTC
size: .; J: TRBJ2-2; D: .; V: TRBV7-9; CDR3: CASSLGGIGELFF; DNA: TGTGCCAGCAGCTTGGGCGGGATCGGGGAGCTGTTTTTT
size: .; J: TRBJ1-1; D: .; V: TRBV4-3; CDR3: CASKEGGLATEAFF; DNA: TGCGCCAGCAAAGAGGGGGGGCTTGCCACTGAAGCTTTCTTT
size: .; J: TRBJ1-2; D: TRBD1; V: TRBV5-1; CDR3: CASSPRWTGDGYTF; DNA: TGCGCCAGCAGCCCCCGATGGACAGGGGATGGCTACACCTTC
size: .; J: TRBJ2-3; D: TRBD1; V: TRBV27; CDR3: CASSLWTGNTDTQYF; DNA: TGTGCCAGCAGTTTGTGGACAGGGAACACAGATACGCAGTATTTT
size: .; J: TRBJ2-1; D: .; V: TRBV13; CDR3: CASSLEGEQFF; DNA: TGTGCCAGCAGCTTAGAGGGTGAGCAGTTCTTC
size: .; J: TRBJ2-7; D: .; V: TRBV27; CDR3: CASSLRGREQYF; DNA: TGTGCCAGCAGTTTGCGGGGGCGCGAGCAGTACTTC
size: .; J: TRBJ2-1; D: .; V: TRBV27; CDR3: CASSFSRNEQFF; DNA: TGTGCCAGCAGTTTTTCTAGAAATGAGCAGTTCTTC
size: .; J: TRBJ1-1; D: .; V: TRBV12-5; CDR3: CASGQPIEAFF; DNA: TGTGCTAGTGGCCAACCGATAGAAGCTTTCTTT
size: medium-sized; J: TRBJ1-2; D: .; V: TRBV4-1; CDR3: CASSQETGLNYGYTF; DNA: TGCGCCAGCAGCCAAGAAACAGGACTGAACTATGGCTACACCTTC
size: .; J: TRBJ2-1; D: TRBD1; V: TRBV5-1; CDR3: CASAGTGAHEQFF; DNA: TGCGCCAGCGCGGGGACAGGGGCTCATGAGCAGTTCTTC
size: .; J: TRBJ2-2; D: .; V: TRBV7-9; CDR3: CASRQGGTGELFF; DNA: TGTGCCAGCAGACAGGGAGGGACCGGGGAGCTGTTTTTT
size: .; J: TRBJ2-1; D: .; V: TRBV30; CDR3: CAWSVGSGADQFF; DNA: TGTGCCTGGAGTGTGGGGTCGGGGGCTGACCAGTTCTTC
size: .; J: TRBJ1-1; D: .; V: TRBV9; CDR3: CASSVDYRGSNTEAFF; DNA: TGTGCCAGCAGCGTAGACTATAGGGGCTCGAACACTGAAGCTTTCTTT
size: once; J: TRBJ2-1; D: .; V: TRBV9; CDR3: CASSVAYEQFF; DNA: TGTGCCAGCAGCGTAGCGTATGAGCAGTTCTTC
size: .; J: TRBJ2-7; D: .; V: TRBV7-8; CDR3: CASSPGRLSHEQYF; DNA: TGTGCCAGCAGCCCGGGACGGCTTAGTCACGAGCAGTACTTC
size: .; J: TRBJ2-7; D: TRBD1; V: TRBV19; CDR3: CASSGTGPYEQYF; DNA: TGTGCCAGTAGTGGGACAGGCCCCTACGAGCAGTACTTC
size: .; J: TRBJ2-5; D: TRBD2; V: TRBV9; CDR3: CASSPRLATLQETQYF; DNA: TGTGCCAGCAGCCCCCGACTAGCGACACTCCAAGAGACCCAGTACTTC
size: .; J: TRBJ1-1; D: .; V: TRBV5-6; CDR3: CASVGGNTEAFF; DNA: TGTGCCAGCGTAGGGGGGAACACTGAAGCTTTCTTT
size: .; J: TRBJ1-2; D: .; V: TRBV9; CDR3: CASTYRGDTYGYTF; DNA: TGTGCCAGCACCTATAGGGGGGATACATATGGCTACACCTTC
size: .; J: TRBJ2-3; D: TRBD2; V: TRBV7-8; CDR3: CASSSRLAGGLRKGDTQYF; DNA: TGTGCCAGCAGCTCGAGACTAGCGGGGGGATTACGAAAGGGAGATACGCAGTATTTT
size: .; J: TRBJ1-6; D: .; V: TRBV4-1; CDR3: CASSQERREEALHF; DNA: TGCGCCAGCAGCCAAGAACGTCGAGAAGAGGCCCTCCACTTT
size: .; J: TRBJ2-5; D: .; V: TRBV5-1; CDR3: CASSGRGGPHF; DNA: TGCGCCAGCAGCGGCCGCGGGGGCCCGCACTTC
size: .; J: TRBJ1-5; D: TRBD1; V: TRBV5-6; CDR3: CASSSGTGRQPQHF; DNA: TGTGCCAGCAGCTCCGGGACAGGGAGACAGCCCCAGCATTTT
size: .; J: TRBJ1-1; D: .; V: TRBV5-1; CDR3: CASSPQPGTEAFF; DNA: TGCGCCAGCAGCCCACAACCGGGCACTGAAGCTTTCTTT
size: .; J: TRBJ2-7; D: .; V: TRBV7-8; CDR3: CASSLEAGPAYEQYF; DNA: TGTGCCAGCAGCTTAGAGGCGGGGCCCGCCTACGAGCAGTACTTC
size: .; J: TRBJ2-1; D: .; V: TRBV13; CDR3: CASSSLGEQFF; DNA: TGTGCCAGCAGCTCACTCGGTGAGCAGTTCTTC
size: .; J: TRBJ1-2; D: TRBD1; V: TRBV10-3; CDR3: CAISHPGQGITNYGYTF; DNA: TGTGCCATCAGCCATCCGGGACAGGGAATCACTAACTATGGCTACACCTTC
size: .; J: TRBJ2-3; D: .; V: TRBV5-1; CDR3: CASSLGRGETDTQYF; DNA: TGCGCCAGCAGCTTAGGCAGGGGAGAGACAGATACGCAGTATTTT
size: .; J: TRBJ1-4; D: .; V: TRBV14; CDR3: CASSQSGGLLREEKLFF; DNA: TGTGCCAGCAGCCAAAGCGGCGGCCTTCTTCGGGAAGAAAAACTGTTTTTT
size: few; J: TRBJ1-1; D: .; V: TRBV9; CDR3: CASSVDLNTEAFF; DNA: TGTGCCAGCAGCGTAGATTTGAACACTGAAGCTTTCTTT
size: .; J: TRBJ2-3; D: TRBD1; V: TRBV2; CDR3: CASSFRSRGSLDTQYF; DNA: TGTGCCAGCAGTTTTCGTTCCAGGGGGAGTCTAGATACGCAGTATTTT
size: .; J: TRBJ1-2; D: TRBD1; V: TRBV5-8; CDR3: CASSWSGTGENYGYTF; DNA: TGTGCCAGCAGCTGGAGCGGGACAGGCGAAAACTATGGCTACACCTTC
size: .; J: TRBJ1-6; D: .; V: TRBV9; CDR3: CASSVDPSIPKAYSPLHF; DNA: TGTGCCAGCAGCGTAGATCCTTCCATCCCAAAAGCGTATTCACCCCTCCACTTT
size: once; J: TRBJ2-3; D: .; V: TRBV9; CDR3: CASSQPGGTDTQYF; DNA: TGTGCCAGCAGCCAACCGGGCGGCACAGATACGCAGTATTTT
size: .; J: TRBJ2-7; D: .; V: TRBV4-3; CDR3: CASRPREGAASYEQYF; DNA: TGCGCCAGCAGGCCGAGGGAGGGGGCCGCCTCCTACGAGCAGTACTTC
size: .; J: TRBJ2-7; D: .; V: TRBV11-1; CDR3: CASSLAYSSYEQYF; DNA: TGTGCCAGCAGCTTAGCCTACAGTTCCTACGAGCAGTACTTC
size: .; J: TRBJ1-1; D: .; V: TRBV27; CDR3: CASSLSYSGDPEAFF; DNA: TGTGCCAGCAGTTTATCGTACTCAGGCGATCCTGAAGCTTTCTTT
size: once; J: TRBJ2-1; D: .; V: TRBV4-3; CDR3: CASSQESTVSYNEQFF; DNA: TGCGCCAGCAGCCAAGAATCGACTGTCTCCTACAATGAGCAGTTCTTC
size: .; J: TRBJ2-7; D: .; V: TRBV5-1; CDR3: CASSKKSYEQYF; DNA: TGCGCCAGCAGCAAGAAATCCTACGAGCAGTACTTC
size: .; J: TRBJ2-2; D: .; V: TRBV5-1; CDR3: CASSFGRGAGELFF; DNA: TGCGCCAGCAGCTTCGGCAGGGGGGCCGGGGAGCTGTTTTTT
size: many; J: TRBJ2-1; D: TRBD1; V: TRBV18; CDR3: CASSPSKGGPFF; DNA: TGTGCCAGCTCACCATCCAAAGGGGGCCCTTTCTTC
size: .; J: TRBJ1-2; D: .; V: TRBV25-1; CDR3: CASQTGGWFTF; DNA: TGTGCCAGCCAGACGGGTGGGTGGTTCACCTTC
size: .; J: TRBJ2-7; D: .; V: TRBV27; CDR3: CASSLGVQWEQYF; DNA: TGTGCCAGCAGTCTTGGGGTCCAGTGGGAGCAGTACTTC
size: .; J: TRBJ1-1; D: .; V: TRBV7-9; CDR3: CASRGGPNTEAFF; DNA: TGTGCCAGCAGGGGAGGGCCGAACACTGAAGCTTTCTTT
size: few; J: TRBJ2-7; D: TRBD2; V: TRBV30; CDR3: CAWRGLAEEQYF; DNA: TGTGCCTGGCGGGGACTAGCGGAAGAGCAGTACTTC
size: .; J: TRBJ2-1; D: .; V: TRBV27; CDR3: CASSLNPHSYNEQFF; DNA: TGTGCCAGCAGTTTGAACCCTCACTCCTACAATGAGCAGTTCTTC